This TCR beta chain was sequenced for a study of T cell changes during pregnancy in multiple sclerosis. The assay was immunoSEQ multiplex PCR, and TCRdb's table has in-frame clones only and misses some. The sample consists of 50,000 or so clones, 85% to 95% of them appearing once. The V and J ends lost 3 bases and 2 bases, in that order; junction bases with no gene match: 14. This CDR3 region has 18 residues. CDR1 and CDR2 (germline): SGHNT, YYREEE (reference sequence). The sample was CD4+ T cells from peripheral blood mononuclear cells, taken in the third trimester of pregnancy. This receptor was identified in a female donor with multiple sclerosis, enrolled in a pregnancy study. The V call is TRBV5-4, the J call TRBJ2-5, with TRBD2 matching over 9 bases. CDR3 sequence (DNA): TGTGCCAGCAGCTGGGGGGGATCGACTAGCGGAGGGCAAGAGACCCAGTACTTC. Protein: CASSWGGSTSGGQETQYF.